The source of this T cell receptor beta chain is a study of T cell changes during pregnancy in multiple sclerosis. Using immunoSEQ multiplex PCR, the repertoire was profiled, and TCRdb retains in-frame clones only, with some absent. The table includes under 90,000 clones, about 93% detected once. This CDR3 spans 15 amino acids. Looked up from germline, CDR1 is MNHEY and CDR2 is SVGAGI. V was clipped by 6 bases and J by 5 bases, with 14 bases between them. The sample in question was peripheral blood, obtained in the second trimester of pregnancy. The V and J genes are TRBV6-5 and TRBJ1-6; possible D gene TRBD1, 6 bases. This TCR was recovered from a female donor in good health, enrolled as a control in a pregnancy study. The CDR3 nucleotides are TGTGCCAGCAGCCAAGGACAGCCGAATAATTCACCCCTCCACTTT. Its translation: CASSQGQPNNSPLHF.